Listed here is a single T cell receptor (beta chain). The antigen it recognizes is unknown. No quality values exist for individual bases; no much larger clone is one base distant. The data originate from a study of blood T cell repertoires in COVID-19 (dated by TCRdb to 2019 to 2021). Regarding the study in general: Collaborator samples came from the United States, Italy and Spain and covered acute and convalescent phases of COVID-19. The samples were drawn from the first 160 participants of the ongoing ImmuneRACE study and from under 1,500 subjects provided by 6 global collaborators. The dataset comprised deeply sampled blood TCRbeta repertoires from subjects exposed to, actively infected with, or recovered from COVID-19. Nearly every sample came with metadata listing a de-identified subject ID, COVID-19 status, age in years and sex. Where available, HLA class I and class II types were taken from metadata supplied by the sample provider and were not determined by assay-based typing. The prospective study material was composed of cDNA or gDNA derived from T cells, B-cell-depleted T cells, or PBMCs. A freely available public database, intended as a resource for researchers studying the immune response to SARS-CoV-2, is where the repertoires were released.

TCRbeta CDR3 regions were amplified from genomic DNA using the immunoSEQ Assay, a bias-controlled multiplex PCR. In the source study's methods: Within the assay, amplification of reference gene primers was used to estimate how many nucleated cells each sample contained. To quantify the absolute abundance of each unique TCRbeta CDR3 rearrangement, sequence reads were collapsed and filtered. Productive Simpson clonality was computed per sample as the square root of Simpson's diversity index over productive rearrangements. The table was pulled from immuneACCESS by TCRdb, which kept in-frame rearrangements only. Such tables lose some clones; where checked, under half of the loss comes from unresolved V genes, and the rest has no known cause. V, J and clone size are taken as reported in that table, and D and trimming were inferred from the DNA itself. The sample yields 150,000 to 160,000 clones; less than 90% were counted once. Roughly 2.2% of the sample is taken by the ten largest.

The germline V gene (reference sequence) provides CDR1 LGHDT and CDR2 YNNKEL. Including cysteine and phenylalanine, the CDR3 has 16 amino acids. Solely the CDR3 DNA is kept, with 48 bases framed from the first base. V is pruned by 3 bases and J by 5 bases, leaving 9 bases of the junction without a gene match. Each collaborating institution followed its own protocols to collect whole blood in K2EDTA tubes. Collaborator samples were shipped for TCRbeta analysis as frozen whole blood, isolated PBMCs, or DNA extracted from either sample type. The study at large found these results: How much clinical and demographic metadata was included differed by source and by participant, and the metadata was provided uncurated.

Sequences were obtained from peripheral blood. This chain is built from TRBV3-1 (or the pseudogene TRBV3-2) and TRBJ2-1, with 8 bases in between that match TRBD1. This TCR was recovered from a woman aged 70-85 years with acute or convalescent COVID-19. The CDR3 in this case is CASSHHRTGSNNEQFF. The DNA is as follows: TGTGCCAGCAGCCACCACAGGACAGGGAGCAACAATGAGCAGTTCTTC.